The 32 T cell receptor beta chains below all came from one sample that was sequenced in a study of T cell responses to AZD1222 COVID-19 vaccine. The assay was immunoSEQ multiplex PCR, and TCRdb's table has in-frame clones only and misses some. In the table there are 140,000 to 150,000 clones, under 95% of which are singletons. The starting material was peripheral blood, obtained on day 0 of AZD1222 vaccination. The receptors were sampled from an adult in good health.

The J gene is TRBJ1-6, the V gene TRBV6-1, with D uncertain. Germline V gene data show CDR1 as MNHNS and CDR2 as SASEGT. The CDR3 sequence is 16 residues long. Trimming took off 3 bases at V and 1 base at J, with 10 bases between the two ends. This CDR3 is CASSDSLGSYNSPLHF. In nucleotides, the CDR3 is TGTGCCAGCAGTGACAGCTTAGGATCCTATAATTCACCCCTCCACTTT.

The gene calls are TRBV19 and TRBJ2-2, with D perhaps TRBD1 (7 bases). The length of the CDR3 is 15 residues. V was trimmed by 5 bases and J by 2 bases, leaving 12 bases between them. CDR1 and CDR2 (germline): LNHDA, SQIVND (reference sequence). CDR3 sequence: CASSAGQINTGELFF. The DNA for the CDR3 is TGTGCCAGTAGTGCGGGACAGATAAACACCGGGGAGCTGTTTTTT.

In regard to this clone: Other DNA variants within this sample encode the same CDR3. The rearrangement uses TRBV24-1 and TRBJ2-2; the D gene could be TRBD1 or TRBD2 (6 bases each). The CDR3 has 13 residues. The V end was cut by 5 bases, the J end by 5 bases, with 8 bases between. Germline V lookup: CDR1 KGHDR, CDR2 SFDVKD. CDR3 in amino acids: CATSGGGTGELFF. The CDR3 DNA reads TGTGCCACCAGTGGAGGGGGGACCGGGGAGCTGTTTTTT.

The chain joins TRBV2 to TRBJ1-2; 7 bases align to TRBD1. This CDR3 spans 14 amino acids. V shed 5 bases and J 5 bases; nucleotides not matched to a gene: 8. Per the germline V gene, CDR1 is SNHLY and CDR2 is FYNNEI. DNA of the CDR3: TGTGCCAGCAGTCTAGACAGGGCGGGGTATGGCTACACCTTC. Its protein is CASSLDRAGYGYTF.

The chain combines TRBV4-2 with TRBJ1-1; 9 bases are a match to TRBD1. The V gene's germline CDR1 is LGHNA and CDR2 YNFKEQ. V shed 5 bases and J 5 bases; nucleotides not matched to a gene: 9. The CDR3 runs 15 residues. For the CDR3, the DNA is TGTGCCAGCAGCTATACGGGACAGGGTGGAACTGAAGCTTTCTTT. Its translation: CASSYTGQGGTEAFF.

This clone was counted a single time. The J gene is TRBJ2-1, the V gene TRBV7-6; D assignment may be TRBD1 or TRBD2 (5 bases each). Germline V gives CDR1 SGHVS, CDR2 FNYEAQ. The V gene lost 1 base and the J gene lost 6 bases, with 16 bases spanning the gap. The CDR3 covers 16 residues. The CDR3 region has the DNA TGTGCCAGCAGCTTAGGAGCGGTGGGAAGGGGCAATGAGCAGTTCTTC. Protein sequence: CASSLGAVGRGNEQFF.

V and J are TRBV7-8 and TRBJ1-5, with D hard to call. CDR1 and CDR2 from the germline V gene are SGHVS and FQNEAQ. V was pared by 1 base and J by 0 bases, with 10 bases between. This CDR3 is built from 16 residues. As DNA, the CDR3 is TGTGCCAGCAGCTTAGTGGCCCGATATAGCAATCAGCCCCAGCATTTT. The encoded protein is CASSLVARYSNQPQHF.

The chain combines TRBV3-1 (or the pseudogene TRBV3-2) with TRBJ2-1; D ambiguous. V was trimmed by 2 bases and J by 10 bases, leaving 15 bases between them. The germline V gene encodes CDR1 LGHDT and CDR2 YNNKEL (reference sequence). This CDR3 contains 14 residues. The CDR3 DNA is TGTGCCAGCAGCCAATATATGGTGGCCCAGGAGCAGTTCTTC. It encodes CASSQYMVAQEQFF.

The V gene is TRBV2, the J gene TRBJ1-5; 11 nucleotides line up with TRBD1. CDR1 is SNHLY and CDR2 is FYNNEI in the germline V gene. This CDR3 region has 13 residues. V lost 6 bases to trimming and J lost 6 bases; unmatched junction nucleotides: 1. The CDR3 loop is CASRGQGVQPQHF. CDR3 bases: TGTGCCAGCAGGGGACAGGGGGTTCAGCCCCAGCATTTT.

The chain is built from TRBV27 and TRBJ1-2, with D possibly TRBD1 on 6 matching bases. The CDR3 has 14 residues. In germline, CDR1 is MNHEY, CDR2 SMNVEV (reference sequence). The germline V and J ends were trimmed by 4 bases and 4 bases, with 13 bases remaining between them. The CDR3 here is CASSYGQSGYGYTF. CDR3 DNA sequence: TGTGCCAGCAGTTATGGACAGTCTGGCTATGGCTACACCTTC.

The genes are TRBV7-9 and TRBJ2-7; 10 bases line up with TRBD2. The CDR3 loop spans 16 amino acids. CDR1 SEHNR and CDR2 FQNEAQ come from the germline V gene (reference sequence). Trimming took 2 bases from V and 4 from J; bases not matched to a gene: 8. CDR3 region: CASSLSLAGVGYEQYF. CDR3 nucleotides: TGTGCCAGCAGCTTAAGCCTAGCGGGAGTTGGTTACGAGCAGTACTTC. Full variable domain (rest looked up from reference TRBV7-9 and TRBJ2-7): DTGVSQNPRHKITKRGQNVTFRCDPISEHNRLYWYRQTLGQGPEFLTYFQNEAQLEKSRLLSDRFSAERPKGSFSTLEIQRTEQGDSAMYLCASSLSLAGVGYEQYFGPGTRLTVT.

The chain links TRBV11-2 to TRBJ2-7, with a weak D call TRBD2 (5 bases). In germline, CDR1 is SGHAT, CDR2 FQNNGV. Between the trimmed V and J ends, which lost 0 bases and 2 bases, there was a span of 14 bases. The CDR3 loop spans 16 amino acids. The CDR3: CASSLEGAENTYEQYF. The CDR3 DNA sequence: TGTGCCAGCAGCTTAGAAGGAGCGGAAAACACCTACGAGCAGTACTTC.

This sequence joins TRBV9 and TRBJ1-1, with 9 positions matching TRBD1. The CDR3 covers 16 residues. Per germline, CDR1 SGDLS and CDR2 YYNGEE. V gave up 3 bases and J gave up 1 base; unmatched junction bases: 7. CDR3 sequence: CASSDPRDRENTEAFF. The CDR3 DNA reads TGTGCCAGCAGCGACCCCCGGGACAGGGAGAACACTGAAGCTTTCTTT. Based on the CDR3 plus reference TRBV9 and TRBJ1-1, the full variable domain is DSGVTQTPKHLITATGQRVTLRCSPRSGDLSVYWYQQSLDQGLQFLIQYYNGEERAKGNILERFSAQQFPDLHSELNLSSLELGDSALYFCASSDPRDRENTEAFFGQGTRLTVV.

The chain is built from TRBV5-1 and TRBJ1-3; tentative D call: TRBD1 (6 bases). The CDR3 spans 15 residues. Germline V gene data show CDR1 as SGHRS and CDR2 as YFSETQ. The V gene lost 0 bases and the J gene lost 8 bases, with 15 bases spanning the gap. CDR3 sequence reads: CASSLEGGEWDTIYF. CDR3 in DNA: TGCGCCAGCAGCTTGGAGGGGGGCGAGTGGGACACCATATATTTT.

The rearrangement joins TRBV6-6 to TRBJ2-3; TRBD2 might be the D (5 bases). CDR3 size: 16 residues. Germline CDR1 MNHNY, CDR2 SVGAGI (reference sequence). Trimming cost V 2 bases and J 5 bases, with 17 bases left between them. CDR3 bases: TGTGCCAGCAGTTACCCTCGGGGAGCCTTAGGAGATACGCAGTATTTT. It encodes CASSYPRGALGDTQYF.

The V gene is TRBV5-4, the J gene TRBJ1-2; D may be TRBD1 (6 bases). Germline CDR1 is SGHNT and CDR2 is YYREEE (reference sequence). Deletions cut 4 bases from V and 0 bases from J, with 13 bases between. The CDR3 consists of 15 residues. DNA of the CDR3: TGTGCCAGCAGCCTCAGCGGACAGTCTAACTATGGCTACACCTTC. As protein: CASSLSGQSNYGYTF.

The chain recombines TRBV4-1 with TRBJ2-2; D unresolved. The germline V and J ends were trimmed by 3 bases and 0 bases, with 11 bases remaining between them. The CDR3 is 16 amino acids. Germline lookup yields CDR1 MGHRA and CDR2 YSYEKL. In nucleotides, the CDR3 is TGCGCCAGCAGCCAGCCCCTCCGGGCGAACACCGGGGAGCTGTTTTTT. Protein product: CASSQPLRANTGELFF.

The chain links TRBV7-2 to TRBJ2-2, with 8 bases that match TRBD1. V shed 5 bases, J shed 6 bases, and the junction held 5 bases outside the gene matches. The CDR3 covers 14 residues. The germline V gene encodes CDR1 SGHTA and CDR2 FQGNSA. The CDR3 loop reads CASSGQGSSGELFF. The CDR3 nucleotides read TGTGCCAGCAGCGGACAGGGTTCGTCCGGGGAGCTGTTTTTT.

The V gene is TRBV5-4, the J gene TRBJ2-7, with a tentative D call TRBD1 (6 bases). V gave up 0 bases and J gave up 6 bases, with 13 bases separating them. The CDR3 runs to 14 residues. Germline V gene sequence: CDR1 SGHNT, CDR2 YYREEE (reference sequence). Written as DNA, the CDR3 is TGTGCCAGCAGCTTGGATTCGAGAGGGGGCGAGCAGTACTTC. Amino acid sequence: CASSLDSRGGEQYF.

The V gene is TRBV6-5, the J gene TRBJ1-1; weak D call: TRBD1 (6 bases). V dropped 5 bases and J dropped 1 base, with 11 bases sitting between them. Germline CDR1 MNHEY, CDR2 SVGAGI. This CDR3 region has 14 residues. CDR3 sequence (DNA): TGTGCCAGCAGTCCGGGACAACAGAACACTGAAGCTTTCTTT. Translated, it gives CASSPGQQNTEAFF.

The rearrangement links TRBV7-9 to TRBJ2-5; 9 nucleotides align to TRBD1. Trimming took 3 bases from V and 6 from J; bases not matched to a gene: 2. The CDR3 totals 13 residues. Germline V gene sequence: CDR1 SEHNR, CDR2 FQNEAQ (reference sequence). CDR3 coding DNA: TGTGCCAGCAGCTTGGACAGGGGTCAGACCCAGTACTTC. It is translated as CASSLDRGQTQYF.

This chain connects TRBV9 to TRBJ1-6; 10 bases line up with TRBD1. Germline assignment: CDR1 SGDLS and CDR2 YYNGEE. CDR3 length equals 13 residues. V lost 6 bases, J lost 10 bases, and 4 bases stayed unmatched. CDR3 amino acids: CASKGTGESPLHF. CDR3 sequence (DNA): TGTGCCAGCAAGGGGACAGGGGAATCACCCCTCCACTTT.

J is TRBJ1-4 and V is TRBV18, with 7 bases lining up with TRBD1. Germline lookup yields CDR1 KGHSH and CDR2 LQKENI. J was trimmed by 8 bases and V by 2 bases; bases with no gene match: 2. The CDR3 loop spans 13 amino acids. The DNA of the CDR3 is TGTGCCAGCTCACCAGGACAGGAGGAAAAACTGTTTTTT. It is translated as CASSPGQEEKLFF.

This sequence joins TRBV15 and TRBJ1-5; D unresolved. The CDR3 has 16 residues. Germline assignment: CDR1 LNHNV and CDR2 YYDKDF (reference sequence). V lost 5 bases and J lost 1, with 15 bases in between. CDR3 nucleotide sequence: TGTGCCACCAGCCCTTTATCCCCGGGGAGCAATCAGCCCCAGCATTTT. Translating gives CATSPLSPGSNQPQHF.

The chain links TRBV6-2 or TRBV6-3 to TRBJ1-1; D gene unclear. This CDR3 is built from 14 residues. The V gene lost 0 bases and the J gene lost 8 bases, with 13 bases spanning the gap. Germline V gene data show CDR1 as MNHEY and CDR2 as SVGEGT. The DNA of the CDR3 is TGTGCCAGCAGTTACTCTGGGAGGACCCAAGAAGCTTTCTTT. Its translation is CASSYSGRTQEAFF.

CDR3 DNA: TGTGCCAGCAGCCAACCCCCGTATCTGGGCTATAATTCACCCCTCCACTTT. Its translation is CASSQPPYLGYNSPLHF. The chain employs TRBV3-1 (or the pseudogene TRBV3-2) and TRBJ1-6; D gene unclear. Germline CDR1 reads LGHDT; CDR2 reads YNNKEL (reference sequence). Trimming left V 2 bases short and J 3 bases short, with 14 bases between. This CDR3 is 17 amino acids long.

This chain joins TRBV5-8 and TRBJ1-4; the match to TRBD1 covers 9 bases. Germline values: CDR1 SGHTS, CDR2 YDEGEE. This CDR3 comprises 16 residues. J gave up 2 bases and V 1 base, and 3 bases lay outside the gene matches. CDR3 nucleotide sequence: TGTGCCAGCAGCTTGAGACAGGGGGGGACTAATGAAAAACTGTTTTTT. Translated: CASSLRQGGTNEKLFF.

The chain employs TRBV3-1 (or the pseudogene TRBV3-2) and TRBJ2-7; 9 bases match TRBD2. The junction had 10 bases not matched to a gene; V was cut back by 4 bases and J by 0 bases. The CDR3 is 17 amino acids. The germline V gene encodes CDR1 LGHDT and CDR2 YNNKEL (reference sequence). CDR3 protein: CASSLRVAGDRSYEQYF. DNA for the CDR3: TGTGCCAGCAGCCTACGGGTAGCGGGGGACCGCTCCTACGAGCAGTACTTC.

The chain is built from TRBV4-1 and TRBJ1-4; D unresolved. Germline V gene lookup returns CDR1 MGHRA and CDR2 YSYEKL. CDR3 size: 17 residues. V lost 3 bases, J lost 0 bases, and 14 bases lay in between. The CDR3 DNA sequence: TGCGCCAGCAGCCAGACGATGTTGAGAGCAACTAATGAAAAACTGTTTTTT. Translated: CASSQTMLRATNEKLFF.

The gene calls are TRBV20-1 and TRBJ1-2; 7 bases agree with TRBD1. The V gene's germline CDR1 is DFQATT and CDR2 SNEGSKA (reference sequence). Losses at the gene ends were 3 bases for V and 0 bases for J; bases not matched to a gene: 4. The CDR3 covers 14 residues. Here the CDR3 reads CSASITGANYGYTF. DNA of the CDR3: TGCAGTGCTAGTATAACAGGGGCTAACTATGGCTACACCTTC.

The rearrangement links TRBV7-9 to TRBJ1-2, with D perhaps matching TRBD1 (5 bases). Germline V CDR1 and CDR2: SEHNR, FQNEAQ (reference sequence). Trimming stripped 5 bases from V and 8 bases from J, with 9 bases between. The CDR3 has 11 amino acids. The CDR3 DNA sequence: TGTGCCAGCAGCCCGGGGCGAGGCTACACCTTC. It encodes CASSPGRGYTF.

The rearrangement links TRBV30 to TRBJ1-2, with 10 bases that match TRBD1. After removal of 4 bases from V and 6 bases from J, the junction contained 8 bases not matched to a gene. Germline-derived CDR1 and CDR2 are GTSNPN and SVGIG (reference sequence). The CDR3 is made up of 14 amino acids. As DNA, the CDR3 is TGTGCCTGGAAAAAACAGACAGGGGGCGATGGCTACACCTTC. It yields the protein CAWKKQTGGDGYTF.